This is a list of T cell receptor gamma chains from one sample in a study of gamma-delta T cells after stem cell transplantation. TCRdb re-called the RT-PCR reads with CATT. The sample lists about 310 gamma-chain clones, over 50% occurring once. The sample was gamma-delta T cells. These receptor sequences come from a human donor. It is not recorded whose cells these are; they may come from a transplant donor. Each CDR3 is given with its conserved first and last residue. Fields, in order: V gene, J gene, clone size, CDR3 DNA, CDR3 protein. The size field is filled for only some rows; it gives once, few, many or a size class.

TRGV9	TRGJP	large	TGTGCCTTGTGGGAGGTACTCAAAGAGTTGGGCAAAAAAATCAAGGTATTT	CALWEVLKELGKKIKVF
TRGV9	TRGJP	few	TGTGCCTTGTGGGAGGTGCTTTCGGAGTTGGGCAAAAAAATCAAGGTATTT	CALWEVLSELGKKIKVF
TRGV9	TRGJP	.	TGTGCCTTGTGGGAGGGGAAAGAGTTGGGCAAAAAAATCAAGGTATTT	CALWEGKELGKKIKVF
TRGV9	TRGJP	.	TGTGCCTTGTGGGAGGCTTACCAAGAGTTGGGCAAAAAAATCAAGGTATTT	CALWEAYQELGKKIKVF
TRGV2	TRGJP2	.	TGTGCCACCTGGGACGGGCGAGTTTTTAGTGATTGGATCAAGACGTTT	CATWDGRVFSDWIKTF
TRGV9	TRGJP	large	TGTGCCTTGTGGGAGGTGCTAGAAGAGTTGGGCAAAAAAATCAAGGTATTT	CALWEVLEELGKKIKVF
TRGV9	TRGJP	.	TGTGCCTTGTGGGAGGTGCTGCAGTTGGGCAAAAAAATCAAGGTATTT	CALWEVLQLGKKIKVF
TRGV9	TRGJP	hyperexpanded	TGTGCCTTGTGGGAGGTGCGGGAGTTGGGCAAAAAAATCAAGGTATTT	CALWEVRELGKKIKVF
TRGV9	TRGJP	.	TGTGCCTTGTGGCAAGAGTTGGGCAAAAAAATCAAGGTATTT	CALWQELGKKIKVF
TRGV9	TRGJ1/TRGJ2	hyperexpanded	TGTGCCTTGTGGGAGGTGGGGGGTAGGTATTATAAGAAACTCTTT	CALWEVGGRYYKKLF
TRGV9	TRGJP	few	TGTGCCTTGTGGGAGGAAGAGCAAGAGTTGGGCAAAAAAATCAAGGTATTT	CALWEEEQELGKKIKVF
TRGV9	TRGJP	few	TGTGCCTTGTGGGAGGCTCAAGAGTTGGGCAAAAAAATCAAGGTATTT	CALWEAQELGKKIKVF
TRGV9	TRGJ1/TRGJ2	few	TGTGCCTTGTGGGAGGCGAATTATTATAAGAAACTCTTT	CALWEANYYKKLF
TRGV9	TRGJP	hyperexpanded	TGTGCCTTGTGGGAGGTGGAAGAGTTGGGCAAAAAAATCAAGGTATTT	CALWEVEELGKKIKVF
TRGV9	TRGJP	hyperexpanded	TGTGCCTTGTGGGAGCGAGAGTTGGGCAAAAAAATCAAGGTATTT	CALWERELGKKIKVF
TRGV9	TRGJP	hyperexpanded	TGTGCCTTGTGGGAGGTGGTAAGGGAGTTGGGCAAAAAAATCAAGGTATTT	CALWEVVRELGKKIKVF
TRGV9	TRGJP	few	TGTGCCTTGTGGGAGGCCCTTGAGTTGGGCAAAAAAATCAAGGTATTT	CALWEALELGKKIKVF
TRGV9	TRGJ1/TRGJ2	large	TGTGCCTTGTGGGAGGTGTTAAATTATAATTATAAGAAACTCTTT	CALWEVLNYNYKKLF
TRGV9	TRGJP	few	TGTGCCTTGTGGGAGGTAGGAGAGTTGGGCAAAAAAATCAAGGTATTT	CALWEVGELGKKIKVF
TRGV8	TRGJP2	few	TGTGCCACCTGGGATAAAAGGGGGTATAGTAGTGATTGGATCAAGACGTTT	CATWDKRGYSSDWIKTF
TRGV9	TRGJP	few	TGTGCCTTGTGGGATCAAAGGCAAGAGTTGGGCAAAAAAATCAAGGTATTT	CALWDQRQELGKKIKVF
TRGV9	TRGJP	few	TGTGCCTTGTGGGAGTTGGGCAAAAAAATCAAGGTATTT	CALWELGKKIKVF
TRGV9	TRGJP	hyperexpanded	TGTGCCTTGTGGGAGGCGGAGGGGGAGTTGGGCAAAAAAATCAAGGTATTT	CALWEAEGELGKKIKVF
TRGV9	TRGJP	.	TGTGCCTTGTGGGAGCCGCAAGAGTTGGGCAAAAAAATCAAGGTATTT	CALWEPQELGKKIKVF
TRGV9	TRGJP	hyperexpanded	TGTGCCTTGTGGGAGGTGCACCTTGAGTTGGGCAAAAAAATCAAGGTATTT	CALWEVHLELGKKIKVF
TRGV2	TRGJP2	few	TGTGCCACCTGGGACAGGCTTTGGATCAAGACGTTT	CATWDRLWIKTF
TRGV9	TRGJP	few	TGTGCCTTGTGGGAGGTGACCCAAGAGTTGGGCAAAAAAATCAAGGTATTT	CALWEVTQELGKKIKVF